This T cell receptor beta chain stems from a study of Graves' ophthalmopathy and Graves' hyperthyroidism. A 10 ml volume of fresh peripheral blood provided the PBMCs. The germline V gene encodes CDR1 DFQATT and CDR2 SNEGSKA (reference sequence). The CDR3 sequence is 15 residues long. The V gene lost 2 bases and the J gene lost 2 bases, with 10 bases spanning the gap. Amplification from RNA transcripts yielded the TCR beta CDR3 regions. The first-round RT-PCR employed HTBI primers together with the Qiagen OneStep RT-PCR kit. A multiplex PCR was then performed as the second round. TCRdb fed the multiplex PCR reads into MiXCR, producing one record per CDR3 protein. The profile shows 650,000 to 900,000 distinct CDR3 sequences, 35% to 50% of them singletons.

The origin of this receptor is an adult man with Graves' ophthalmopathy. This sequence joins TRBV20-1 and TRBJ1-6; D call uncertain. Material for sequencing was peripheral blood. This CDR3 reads CSARLREAYNSPLHF. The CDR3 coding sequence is TGCAGTGCTAGACTACGGGAGGCCTATAATTCACCCCTCCACTTT.